This TCR beta chain was obtained from a study of Ad26.COV2.S vaccination and SARS-CoV-2 variants. On the study more broadly: Each vaccinee took Ad26.COV2.S intramuscularly, once or twice 56 days apart. Findings and caveats of the study: An underestimation of total T cell responses may have resulted from the TCR breadth and depth analyses. Vaccine recipients and placebo recipients showed similar non-spike TCR breadth.

This CDR3 contains 15 residues. The germline CDR1 and CDR2 sequences are MDHEN and SYDVKM. Trimming pared 6 bases from V and 1 base from J, leaving 12 bases between. Noted treatment: 15 to 20 received Ad26.COV2.S at low or high dose, single or two shots; about 5 received placebo; per-sample allocation not given. Sampling occurred on day 63 after the first vaccine or placebo injection. Measured with immunoSEQ multiplex PCR; TCRdb has only the in-frame clones, and not every one. The sample has a few hundred thousand clones; about 89% are singletons. Of note for this clone: The target antigen is unknown.

V and J are TRBV28 and TRBJ2-2; a possible D gene is TRBD2 (6 bases). The clonotype comes from a person between 18 and 59 years old who received the Ad26.COV2.S COVID-19 vaccine or a placebo. The source material was peripheral blood, sampled in a trial of Ad26.COV2.S vaccine versus placebo. The DNA for the CDR3 is TGTGCCAGCAGGCGTTCGGGAGAGAACACCGGGGAGCTGTTTTTT. Translating gives CASRRSGENTGELFF. Full variable domain (missing parts from reference TRBV28 and TRBJ2-2): DVKVTQSSRYLVKRTGEKVFLECVQDMDHENMFWYRQDPGLGLRLIYFSYDVKMKEKGDIPEGYSVSREKKERFSLILESASTNQTSMYLCASRRSGENTGELFFGEGSRLTVL.